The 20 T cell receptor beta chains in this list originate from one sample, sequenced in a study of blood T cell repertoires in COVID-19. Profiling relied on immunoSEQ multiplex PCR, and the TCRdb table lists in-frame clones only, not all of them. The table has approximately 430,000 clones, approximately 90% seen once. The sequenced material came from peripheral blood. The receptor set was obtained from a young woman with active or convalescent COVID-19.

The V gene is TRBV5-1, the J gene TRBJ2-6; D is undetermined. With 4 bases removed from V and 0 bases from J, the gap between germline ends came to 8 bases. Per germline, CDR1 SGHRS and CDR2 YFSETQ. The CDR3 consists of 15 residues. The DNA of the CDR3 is TGCGCCAGCAGCCCTATAATCTCTGGGGCCAACGTCCTGACTTTC. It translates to CASSPIISGANVLTF. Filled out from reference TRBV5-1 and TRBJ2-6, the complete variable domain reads KAGVTQTPRYLIKTRGQQVTLSCSPISGHRSVSWYQQTPGQGLQFLFEYFSETQRNKGNFPGRFSGRQFSNSRSEMNVSTLELGDSALYLCASSPIISGANVLTFGAGSRLTVL.

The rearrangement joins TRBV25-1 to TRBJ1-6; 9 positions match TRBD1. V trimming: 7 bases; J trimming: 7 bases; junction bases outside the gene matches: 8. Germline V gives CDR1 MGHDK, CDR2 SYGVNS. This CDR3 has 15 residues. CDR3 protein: CASNAGTGHNSPLHF. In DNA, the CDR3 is TGTGCCAGCAATGCCGGGACAGGGCACAATTCACCCCTCCACTTT. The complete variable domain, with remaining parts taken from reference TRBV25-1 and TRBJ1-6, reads EADIYQTPRYLVIGTGKKITLECSQTMGHDKMYWYQQDPGMELHLIHYSYGVNSTEKGDLSSESTVSRIRTEHFPLTLESARPSHTSQYLCASNAGTGHNSPLHFGNGTRLTVT.

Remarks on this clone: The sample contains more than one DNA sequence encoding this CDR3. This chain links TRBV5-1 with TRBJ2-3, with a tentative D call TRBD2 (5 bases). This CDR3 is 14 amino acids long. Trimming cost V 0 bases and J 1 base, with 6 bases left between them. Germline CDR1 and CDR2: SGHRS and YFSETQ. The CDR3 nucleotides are TGCGCCAGCAGCTTGGGGGGAGGCACAGATACGCAGTATTTT. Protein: CASSLGGGTDTQYF.

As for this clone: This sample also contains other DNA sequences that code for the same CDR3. As DNA, the CDR3 is TGTGCCAGCTCACCAGCTGGGGGGGTGAACACTGAAGCTTTCTTT. It yields the protein CASSPAGGVNTEAFF. The chain couples TRBV18 to TRBJ1-1, with a possible D match to TRBD1 (5 bases). The germline gives CDR1 KGHSH, CDR2 LQKENI. With 2 bases removed from V and 0 bases from J, the gap between germline ends came to 10 bases. The CDR3 is made up of 15 amino acids.

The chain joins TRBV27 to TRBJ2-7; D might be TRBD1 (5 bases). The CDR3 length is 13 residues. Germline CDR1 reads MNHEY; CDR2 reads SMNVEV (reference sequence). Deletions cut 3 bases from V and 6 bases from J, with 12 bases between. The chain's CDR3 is CASSLITGPEQYF. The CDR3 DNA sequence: TGTGCCAGCAGTTTGATTACAGGCCCCGAGCAGTACTTC.

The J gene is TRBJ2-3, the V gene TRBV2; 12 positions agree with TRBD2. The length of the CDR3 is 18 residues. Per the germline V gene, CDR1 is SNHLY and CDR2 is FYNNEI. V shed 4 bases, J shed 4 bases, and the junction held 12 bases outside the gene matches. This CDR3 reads CASSGTSGAIRDPDTQYF. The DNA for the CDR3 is TGTGCCAGCAGTGGGACTAGCGGGGCCATCAGGGACCCAGATACGCAGTATTTT.

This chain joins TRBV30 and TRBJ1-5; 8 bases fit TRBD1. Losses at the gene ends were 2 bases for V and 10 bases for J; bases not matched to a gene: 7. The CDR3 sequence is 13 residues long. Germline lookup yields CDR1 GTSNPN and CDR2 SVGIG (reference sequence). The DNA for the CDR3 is TGTGCCTGGAGTCTGCAGGGGGCTGGTCCCCAGCATTTT. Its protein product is CAWSLQGAGPQHF.

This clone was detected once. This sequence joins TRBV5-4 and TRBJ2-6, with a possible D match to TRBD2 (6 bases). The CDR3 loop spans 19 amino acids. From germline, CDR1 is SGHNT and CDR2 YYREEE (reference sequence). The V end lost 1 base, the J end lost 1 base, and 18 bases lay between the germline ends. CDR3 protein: CASSLWWGVRPSGANVLTF. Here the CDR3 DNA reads TGTGCCAGCAGCTTGTGGTGGGGGGTTCGGCCTTCTGGGGCCAACGTCCTGACTTTC.

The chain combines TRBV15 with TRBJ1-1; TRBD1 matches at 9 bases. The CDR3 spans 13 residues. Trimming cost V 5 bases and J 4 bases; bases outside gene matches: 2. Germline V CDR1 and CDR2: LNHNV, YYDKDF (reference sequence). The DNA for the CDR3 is TGTGCCACCAGCGGGGGACAGGGCACTGAAGCTTTCTTT. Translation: CATSGGQGTEAFF. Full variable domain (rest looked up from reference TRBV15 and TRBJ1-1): DAMVIQNPRYQVTQFGKPVTLSCSQTLNHNVMYWYQQKSSQAPKLLFHYYDKDFNNEADTPDNFQSRRPNTSFCFLDIRSPGLGDTAMYLCATSGGQGTEAFFGQGTRLTVV.

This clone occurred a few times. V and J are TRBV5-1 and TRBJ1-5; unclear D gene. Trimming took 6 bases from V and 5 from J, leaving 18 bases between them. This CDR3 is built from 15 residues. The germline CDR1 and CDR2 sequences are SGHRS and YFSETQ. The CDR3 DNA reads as TGCGCCAGCAAAGAAGGTAGCCCCAGCGATCAGCCCCAGCATTTT. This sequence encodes CASKEGSPSDQPQHF.

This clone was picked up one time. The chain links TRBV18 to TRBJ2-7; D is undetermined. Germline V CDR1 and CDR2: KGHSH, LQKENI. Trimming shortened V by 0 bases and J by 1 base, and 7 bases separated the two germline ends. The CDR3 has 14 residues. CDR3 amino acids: CASSPPSQSYEQYF. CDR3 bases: TGTGCCAGCTCACCACCGTCCCAGTCCTACGAGCAGTACTTC.

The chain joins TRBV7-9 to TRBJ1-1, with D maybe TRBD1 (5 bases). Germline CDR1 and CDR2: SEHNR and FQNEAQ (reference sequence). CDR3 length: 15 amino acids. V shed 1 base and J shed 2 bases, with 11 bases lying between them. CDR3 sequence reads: CASSLVWGVNTEAFF. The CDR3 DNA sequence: TGTGCCAGCAGCTTAGTATGGGGGGTTAACACTGAAGCTTTCTTT.

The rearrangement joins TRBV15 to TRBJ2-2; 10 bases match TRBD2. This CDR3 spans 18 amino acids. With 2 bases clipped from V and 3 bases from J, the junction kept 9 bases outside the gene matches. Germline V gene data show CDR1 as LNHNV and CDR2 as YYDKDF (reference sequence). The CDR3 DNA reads TGTGCCACCAGCAGATCCGCTAGCGGGAGTCTGGACACCGGGGAGCTGTTTTTT. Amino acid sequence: CATSRSASGSLDTGELFF. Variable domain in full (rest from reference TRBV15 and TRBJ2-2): DAMVIQNPRYQVTQFGKPVTLSCSQTLNHNVMYWYQQKSSQAPKLLFHYYDKDFNNEADTPDNFQSRRPNTSFCFLDIRSPGLGDTAMYLCATSRSASGSLDTGELFFGEGSRLTVL.

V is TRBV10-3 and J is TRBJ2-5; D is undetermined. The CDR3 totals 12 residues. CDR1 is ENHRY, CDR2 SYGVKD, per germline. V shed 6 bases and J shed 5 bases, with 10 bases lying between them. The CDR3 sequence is CAIRDNSETQYF. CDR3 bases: TGTGCCATCAGGGATAACAGCGAGACCCAGTACTTC.

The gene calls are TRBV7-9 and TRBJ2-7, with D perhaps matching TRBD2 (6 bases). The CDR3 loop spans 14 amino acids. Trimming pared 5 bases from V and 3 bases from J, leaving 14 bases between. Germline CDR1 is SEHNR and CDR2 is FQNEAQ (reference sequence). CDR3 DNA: TGTGCCAGCAGCCCGTTTGACGGGAGCTACGAGCAGTACTTC. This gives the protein CASSPFDGSYEQYF.

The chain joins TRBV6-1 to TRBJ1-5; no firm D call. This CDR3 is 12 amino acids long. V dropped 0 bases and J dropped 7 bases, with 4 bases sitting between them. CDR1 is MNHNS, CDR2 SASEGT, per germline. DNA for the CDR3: TGTGCCAGCAGTGAAGCCAGGCAGCCCCAGCATTTT. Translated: CASSEARQPQHF.

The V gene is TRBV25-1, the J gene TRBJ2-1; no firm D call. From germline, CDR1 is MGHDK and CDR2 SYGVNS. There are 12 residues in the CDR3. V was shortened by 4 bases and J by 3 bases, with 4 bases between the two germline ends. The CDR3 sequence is CASSGSYNEQFF. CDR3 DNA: TGTGCCAGCAGTGGGAGCTACAATGAGCAGTTCTTC.

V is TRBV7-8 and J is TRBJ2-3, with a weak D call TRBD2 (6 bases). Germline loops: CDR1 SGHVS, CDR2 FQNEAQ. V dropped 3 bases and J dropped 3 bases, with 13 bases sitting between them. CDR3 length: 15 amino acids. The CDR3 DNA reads TGTGCCAGCAGCTTCCCGGGAGCAGGGACAGATACGCAGTATTTT. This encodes CASSFPGAGTDTQYF.

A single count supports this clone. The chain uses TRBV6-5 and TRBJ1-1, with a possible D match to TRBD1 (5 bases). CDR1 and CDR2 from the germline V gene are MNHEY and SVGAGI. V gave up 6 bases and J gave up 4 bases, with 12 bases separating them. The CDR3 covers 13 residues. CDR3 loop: CASRDSYGTEAFF. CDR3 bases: TGTGCCAGCAGAGACAGTTACGGCACTGAAGCTTTCTTT.

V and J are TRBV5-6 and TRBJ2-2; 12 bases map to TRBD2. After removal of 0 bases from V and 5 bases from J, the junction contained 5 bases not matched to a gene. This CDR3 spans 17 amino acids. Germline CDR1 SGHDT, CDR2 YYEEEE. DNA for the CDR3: TGTGCCAGCAGCTTGGTCCTAGCGGGAGGGGAAACCGGGGAGCTGTTTTTT. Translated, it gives CASSLVLAGGETGELFF.